The clone carrying this T cell receptor beta chain was detected many times. Its specificity is not known. This entry belongs to a study of CD8+CD57+ T cells in acquired aplastic anemia. Overall study: CD4+ and CD8+ cells, once sorted, gave DNA averaging roughly 3 ug. On average, healthy donors gave some 11 million reads for CD4+ cells.

Study results and limitations: The number of CD8+ CDR3 sequences shared by patients and controls was under 35.

Germline values: CDR1 SGHNT, CDR2 YENEEA. The CDR3 is 11 residues long. Trimming removed 8 bases at V and 1 base at J, with 5 bases between. According to the study, genomic DNA was the template for TCR beta VDJ and CDR3 profiling. Via MiXCR, TCRdb re-called the reads, giving one row per CDR3 protein. The repertoire holds around 130,000 distinct CDR3 sequences, about 48% seen once, with around 2.5% in the top ten. Source material: sorted CD4+, CD8+, or CD8+CD57+ T cells (not recorded which) from PBMCs. V and J are TRBV11-3 and TRBJ2-5; unclear D gene. The source of this sequence is a human donor in good health, serving as a control. The CDR3 sequence: CASCGQETQYF. DNA of the CDR3: TGTGCCAGCTGCGGCCAAGAGACCCAGTACTTC.